This T cell receptor (beta chain) was sequenced for a study of blood T cell repertoires in COVID-19. Trimming cost V 2 bases and J 9 bases, with 19 bases left between them. The germline gives CDR1 MNHEY, CDR2 SVGAGI. CDR3 length: 16 amino acids. Clones were read by immunoSEQ multiplex PCR, and TCRdb kept only the in-frame ones, dropping some. The repertoire has 130,000 to 150,000 clones, 88% of them found once; the top ten carry about 1.7%. The sequence derives from a woman aged 45-65 years with acute or convalescent COVID-19. The rearrangement joins TRBV6-5 to TRBJ2-2, with TRBD1 as a possible D gene (7 bases). The source material was peripheral blood. The CDR3 DNA sequence: TGTGCCAGCAGTTACGAGGGGGCGGGACCCACTCGGGAGCTGTTTTTT. Translation: CASSYEGAGPTRELFF.